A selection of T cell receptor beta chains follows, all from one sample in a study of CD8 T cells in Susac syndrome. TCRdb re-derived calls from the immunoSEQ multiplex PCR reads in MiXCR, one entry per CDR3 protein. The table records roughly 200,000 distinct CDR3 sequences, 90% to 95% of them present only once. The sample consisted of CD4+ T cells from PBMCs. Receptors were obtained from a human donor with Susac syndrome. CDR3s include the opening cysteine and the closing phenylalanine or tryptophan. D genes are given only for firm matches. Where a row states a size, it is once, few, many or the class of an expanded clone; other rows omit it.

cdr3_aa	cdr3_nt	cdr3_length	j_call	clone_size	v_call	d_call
CASSAKRDSYGYTF	TGTGCCAGCAGTGCCAAAAGGGACAGCTATGGCTACACCTTC	14	TRBJ1-2	NA	TRBV27	TRBD1
CATMKRAGPYEQYF	TGTGCCACCATGAAAAGGGCCGGACCCTACGAGCAGTACTTC	14	TRBJ2-7	NA	TRBV15	NA
CASSQDRGLDTEAFF	TGCGCCAGCAGCCAAGATCGCGGGCTGGACACTGAAGCTTTCTTT	15	TRBJ1-1	NA	TRBV4-1	NA
CASSEAERRGADTQYF	TGTGCCAGCAGTGAAGCCGAGCGGAGGGGGGCAGATACGCAGTATTTT	16	TRBJ2-3	once	TRBV6-1	NA
CAWSVLISGGAREQYF	TGTGCCTGGAGTGTACTGATTAGCGGGGGGGCCCGGGAGCAGTACTTC	16	TRBJ2-7	NA	TRBV30	TRBD2
CAISESNGAYEQYF	TGTGCCATCAGTGAGAGTAACGGAGCCTACGAGCAGTACTTC	14	TRBJ2-7	NA	TRBV10-3	NA
CASSLSGPGLHEQFF	TGTGCCAGCAGTTTATCAGGCCCAGGGTTACATGAGCAGTTCTTC	15	TRBJ2-1	NA	TRBV12-3/TRBV12-4	NA
CASSQGSRQGKGYTF	TGTGCCAGCAGCCAAGGATCTCGACAGGGTAAGGGCTACACCTTC	15	TRBJ1-2	NA	TRBV4-2	TRBD1
CSVASGGLWTGELFF	TGCAGCGTAGCTAGCGGGGGGCTTTGGACCGGGGAGCTGTTTTTT	15	TRBJ2-2	NA	TRBV29-1	TRBD2
CASRLKRTSLTETQYF	TGTGCCAGCAGACTTAAAAGGACTAGTTTGACGGAGACCCAGTACTTC	16	TRBJ2-5	NA	TRBV7-8	TRBD2
CAWRREGGQPQFF	TGTGCCTGGAGACGAGAGGGTGGCCAGCCGCAGTTCTTC	13	TRBJ2-1	once	TRBV30	NA
CASSRIRGARYEQYF	TGTGCCAGCAGTCGAATCCGGGGCGCGCGCTACGAGCAGTACTTC	15	TRBJ2-7	NA	TRBV27	NA
CASSIRDQASEAFF	TGTGCCAGTAGTATAAGGGATCAGGCCTCTGAAGCTTTCTTT	14	TRBJ1-1	NA	TRBV19	NA
CASSLVNRVMNTEAFF	TGTGCCAGCAGTTTGGTTAATAGGGTAATGAACACTGAAGCTTTCTTT	16	TRBJ1-1	NA	TRBV28	NA
CSGRTYNEQFF	TGCAGCGGCCGGACCTACAATGAGCAGTTCTTC	11	TRBJ2-1	NA	TRBV29-1	NA
CSVDTLAGGGNTQYF	TGCAGCGTTGACACACTAGCGGGCGGAGGGAATACGCAGTATTTT	15	TRBJ2-3	NA	TRBV29-1	TRBD2
CASRQGQGDSPLHF	TGTGCCAGCAGGCAAGGACAGGGTGATTCACCCCTCCACTTT	14	TRBJ1-6	NA	TRBV12-3/TRBV12-4	TRBD1
CATNPDRDDTDTQYF	TGTGCCACCAACCCGGACAGGGACGACACAGATACGCAGTATTTT	15	TRBJ2-3	once	TRBV6-4	TRBD1
CASRRLTGDAKLFF	TGTGCCAGCAGGCGCCTTACAGGGGACGCAAAACTGTTTTTT	14	TRBJ1-4	once	TRBV5-5	TRBD1
CASSQDGDRVTEAFF	TGTGCCAGCAGCCAAGATGGGGACAGAGTCACTGAAGCTTTCTTT	15	TRBJ1-1	NA	TRBV3-1	TRBD1
CASSLSSLYNEQFF	TGTGCCAGCAGCTTATCGAGCCTCTACAATGAGCAGTTCTTC	14	TRBJ2-1	once	TRBV5-4	NA
CASSEVGEKYNEQFF	TGTGCCAGCAGTGAAGTGGGAGAGAAATACAATGAGCAGTTCTTC	15	TRBJ2-1	NA	TRBV25-1	NA
CASSRRDYRSTDTQYF	TGTGCCAGCAGTCGACGTGACTACCGTTCCACAGATACGCAGTATTTT	16	TRBJ2-3	NA	TRBV28	NA